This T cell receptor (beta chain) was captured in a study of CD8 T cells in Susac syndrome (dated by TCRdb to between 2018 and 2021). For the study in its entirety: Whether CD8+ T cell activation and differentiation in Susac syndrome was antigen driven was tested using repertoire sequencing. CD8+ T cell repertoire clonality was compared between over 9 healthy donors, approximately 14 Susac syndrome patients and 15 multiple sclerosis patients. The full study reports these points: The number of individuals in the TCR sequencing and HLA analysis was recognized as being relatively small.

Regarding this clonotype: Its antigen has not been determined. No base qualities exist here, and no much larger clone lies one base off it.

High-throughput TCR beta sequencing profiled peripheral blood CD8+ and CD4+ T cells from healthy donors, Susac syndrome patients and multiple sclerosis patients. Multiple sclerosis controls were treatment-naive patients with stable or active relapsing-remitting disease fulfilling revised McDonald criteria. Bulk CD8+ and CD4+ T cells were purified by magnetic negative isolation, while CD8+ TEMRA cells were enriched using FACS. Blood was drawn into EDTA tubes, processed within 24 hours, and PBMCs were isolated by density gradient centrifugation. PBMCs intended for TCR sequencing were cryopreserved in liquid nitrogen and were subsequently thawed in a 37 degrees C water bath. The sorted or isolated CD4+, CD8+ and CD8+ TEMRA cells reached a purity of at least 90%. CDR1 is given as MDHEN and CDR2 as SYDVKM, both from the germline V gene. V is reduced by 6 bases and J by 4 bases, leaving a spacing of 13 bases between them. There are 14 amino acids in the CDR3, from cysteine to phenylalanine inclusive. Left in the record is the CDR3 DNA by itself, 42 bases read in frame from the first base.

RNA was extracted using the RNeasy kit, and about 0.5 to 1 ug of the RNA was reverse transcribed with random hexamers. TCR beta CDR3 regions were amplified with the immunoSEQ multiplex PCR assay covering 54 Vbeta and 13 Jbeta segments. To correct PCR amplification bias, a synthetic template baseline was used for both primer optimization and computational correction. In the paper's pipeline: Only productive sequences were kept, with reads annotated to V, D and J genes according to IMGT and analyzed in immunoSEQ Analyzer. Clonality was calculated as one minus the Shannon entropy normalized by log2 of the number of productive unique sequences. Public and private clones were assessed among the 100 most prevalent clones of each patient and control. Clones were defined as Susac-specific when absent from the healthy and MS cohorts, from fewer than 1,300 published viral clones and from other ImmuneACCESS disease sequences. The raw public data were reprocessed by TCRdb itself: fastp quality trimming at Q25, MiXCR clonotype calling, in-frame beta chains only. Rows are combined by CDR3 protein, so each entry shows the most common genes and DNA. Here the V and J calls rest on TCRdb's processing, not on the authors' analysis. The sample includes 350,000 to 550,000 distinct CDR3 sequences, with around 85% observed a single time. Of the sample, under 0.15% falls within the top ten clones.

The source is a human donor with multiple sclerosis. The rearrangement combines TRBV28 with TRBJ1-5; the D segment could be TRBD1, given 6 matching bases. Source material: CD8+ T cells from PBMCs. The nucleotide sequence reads TGTGCCAGCAGGTCAGGGGTGGGAAATCAGCCCCAGCATTTT. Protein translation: CASRSGVGNQPQHF.